This T cell receptor (beta chain) was sequenced in a study of cytomegalovirus exposure and HLA in healthy donors (dated by TCRdb to the late 2010s). About the full investigation: An earlier analysis of some 620 of the donors reported under 300 Gb of sequence data and 100 million to 120 million unique TCR beta sequences obtained from about 179 million T cells. The study aimed to test whether signatures of past pathogen exposure could be identified by cataloging public T cell receptors. On average, roughly 250,000 unique TCR beta nucleotide sequences were sequenced per donor among 350 to 400 genotyped donors of the cohort, with roughly 19% of those sequences being non-productive. Rather than using new phenotypic data, the later analysis identified candidate immune exposures from TCR beta sequences and from how often those sequences occurred across donors. Genome-wide SNP genotypes for about three fifths of the 666 donors were used in a later genetic analysis, which treated that subset as a discovery cohort. A separate validation cohort of over 95 different subjects was used in addition to the roughly 700-subject first cohort. Four to six DR-DQ haplotypes were handled as single units for association and clustering, since linkage in the cohort was strong. The number of typed donors differed by locus: about 629-630 for A, B, C, DRB1 and DQB1; about 520 for DQA1; 606 for DPA1; and around 470 for DPB1. Roughly 300 gigabases of sequencing data and around 87 million unique TCR sequences were included in an early release covering roughly 700 HLA-typed donors. Alongside the repertoire data, information on donor age, sex, ethnicity and CMV serostatus was compiled. Among the approximately 430 genotyped donors, more than 70% belonged to the genetic ancestry cluster associated with self-reported Caucasian donors. Every repertoire in the discovery cohort had been generated on one and the same sequencing platform. Class I and class II HLA loci were covered by the typing at four-digit resolution. The study used immunosequencing to profile the T cell repertoires of under 700 subjects and linked those repertoires to cytomegalovirus serostatus. In an earlier analysis of more than 550 of the donors, high-throughput TCR beta sequencing was used to judge whether each TCR beta V gene segment behaved as functional or pseudogenic. A later analysis re-analyzed previously published TCR beta repertoires from approximately 670 donors and added high-resolution HLA genotyping to study TCR occurrence patterns. To predict cytomegalovirus infection status, the study brought together high-throughput TCR immunosequencing, statistical association of individual TCRs with disease status, and machine learning.

Paper-wide results and their limitations: The earlier analysis of some 560 of the donors excluded 15 to 20 rarely observed V segments, including chromosome 9 orphons, because counts were too low. The presence/absence analyses assumed that sequencing depth was roughly uniform across donors, and that assumption may not be true. Only TCR beta chains were sequenced in this cohort, and the absence of alpha or paired-chain data limited detectable features. Assigning TCR associations to individual alleles was difficult when HLA alleles, especially DR and DQ, strongly co-occurred. In a later analysis, HLA-associated TCR beta chains were found to be more clonally expanded and to have lower generation probabilities than equally common non-associated chains. At a false discovery rate of 0.05, a later analysis linked approximately 18,000 TCR beta sequences to specific HLA alleles. CMV serostatus was the only immune exposure information available for the cohort. According to the authors, the approach could potentially be generalized to other disease states and immunological phenotypes. The sequencing pipeline was judged likely to have produced a cluster of highly shared sequence variants as a technical artifact. Because the 87-base-pair reads could not distinguish some IMGT-functional V segments, including TRBV6-2 and TRBV6-3, those segments were excluded. A later analysis found that TCR association rates varied across HLA loci, with DRB1 alleles showing the most associated TCRs and HLA-C alleles the fewest. A further reported finding was that TCR beta sequences accurately predicted the HLA-A and HLA-B alleles for most subjects in the first cohort. In both the original and validation cohorts, the classifier was reported to diagnose cytomegalovirus status with high specificity and sensitivity. An earlier analysis of around 540 of the donors showed that most TCR beta V segments appeared in productive rearrangements either about 87% or about 30% of the time, which broadly matched IMGT annotations. Because some donors lacked HLA typing at each locus, the association tests relied only on the typed subset. A few of the identified cytomegalovirus-associated TCR beta chains were confirmed in vitro to be specific for cytomegalovirus antigens. Most CMV-associated TCR beta chains appeared to be HLA-restricted in a later analysis, and the HLA associations seemed to be driven largely by CMV exposure. According to a later analysis, parvovirus B19, influenza, CMV and Epstein-Barr virus appeared linked to several top co-occurrence clusters. V-gene and J-gene trimming of TCR beta chains was associated with a missense DCLRE1C variant in a later genetic analysis, and the association was replicated in an independent cohort. Most TCR sequences were observed very rarely across donors, whereas some public TCRs were present in many individuals. Linkage disequilibrium might explain the correlated functional status among segregating V segments, but an unknown experimental factor could not be excluded. Compared with the approximately 710-donor mean, donors in an Asian-associated ancestry cluster had fewer N-insertions in productive TCRs, according to a later genetic analysis. The study gave a list of some 150 TCR beta chains associated with cytomegalovirus.

Library generation was performed with the immunoSEQ multiplex PCR assay. The multiplex PCR relied on a mix of 60 forward primers for TCR Vbeta segments and 13 reverse primers for TCR Jbeta segments. The CDR3 region of rearranged TCR beta genes was amplified from genomic DNA with a multiplex PCR assay. The amplified TCR beta libraries were sequenced on the Illumina HiSeq System as 87-base-pair reads. The original methods were these. In a later analysis, roughly 80 million unique TCR beta chains were counted across the approximately 640 repertoires, and around 10 million of these chains were shared by at least two donors. A nearest-neighbor algorithm error-corrected the raw reads and collapsed the reads into unique sequences, merging closely related sequences to remove PCR and sequencing errors. Alignment of CDR3 sequences to IMGT reference sequences was used to assign V, D and J gene segments. For a sequence to be retained, a match of at least six nucleotides was required to both a V gene segment and a J gene segment. Rearrangements were called productive when the CDR3 lacked stop codons and stayed in frame with V and J; all others were non-productive. Following IMGT convention, CDR3 was defined as the stretch from the second conserved V-encoded cysteine up to the conserved J-encoded phenylalanine. Sequences without an unambiguous match to a single V gene segment were excluded from the earlier analysis of a few hundred of the donors. In an earlier analysis of 587 of the donors, V segments were called functional above 56.7% productive rearrangements and were called segregating when the between-donor standard deviation exceeded 5%. A statistical classification framework was built for diagnosing cytomegalovirus status from the catalog of TCR beta chain sequences. V and J gene assignment, in a later analysis, came from comparing TCR nucleotide sequences with IMGT/GENE-DB human TR gene sequences. The TCRdist pipeline was used in a later analysis to assign CDR3 sequences and most-parsimonious VDJ recombination scenarios. In a later analysis, each TCR beta chain was defined by its CDR3 amino acid sequence together with its V-gene family, and reads without a unique V-gene family were excluded. As a way to deal with suspected cross-contamination and a sequencing artifact, a later analysis dropped nearly 600 nucleotide sequences that were highly shared and had low generation probability. In a later analysis, a clonal expansion index for each public chain was calculated from normalized within-repertoire ranks of inferred template counts. In a later analysis, generation probabilities were computed with a VDJ recombination model fitted to out-of-frame rearrangements, and the resulting probabilities were checked against IGoR. Hypergeometric tests were used in a later analysis to score TCR-TCR, TCR-HLA and TCR-CMV co-occurrence, with a repertoire-size bias correction applied to the TCR pairs. In a later analysis, false discovery rates were estimated by permuting HLA or CMV assignments 20 times. In a later analysis, co-occurring TCRs were grouped using DBSCAN, and TCRdist sequence similarity was added for clustering within HLA-allele-positive subsets. Repertoires with fewer than 30,000 or more than 120,000 public chains were left out of co-occurrence clustering, as were four to six repertoires with anomalous nucleotide sharing. Not all clones reach the TCRdb copy of this immuneACCESS table, which keeps in-frame sequences only. Checked studies attribute under half of the gap to unresolved V genes and leave the rest unexplained. The V and J calls and the clone size are those of that table, but D and trimming were determined from the DNA. The sample table holds about 190,000 clones, of which 70% to 75% were seen once. The ten most abundant clones make up around 3.3% of the sample.

In the case of this clone: The antigen it recognizes is unknown. One base away there is no much larger clone; base qualities are not given.

From V the trimming removes 4 bases and from J it removes 5 bases, while the gene matches leave 6 bases of the junction unaccounted for. Per the germline V gene, SGHRS is the CDR1 and YFSETQ is the CDR2. Reading from cysteine to phenylalanine, the CDR3 counts 15 amino acids. The retained sequence is limited to the CDR3, 45 bases, with the frame set at the first base. The cohort was made up of 666 healthy bone marrow donors. At the time of sampling, every cohort member was nominally healthy, though immune exposures that went unrecorded were likely present. The donor tested CMV seropositive, placing the donor among the 250 to 300 seropositive members of the cohort. Each donor provided a peripheral blood sample, and peripheral blood mononuclear cells were used for TCR beta sequencing. Genomic DNA extraction from the blood cell samples was performed with the Qiagen DNeasy Blood Extraction Kit.

This receptor was obtained from a woman aged 25 to 39 in good health and CMV-seropositive. The material sequenced was PBMCs. The chain is made from TRBV5-1 and TRBJ2-3; 11 nucleotides in the junction match TRBD2. The CDR3 protein: CASSRGLAGGDTQYF. The DNA sequence reads TGCGCCAGCAGCCGAGGACTAGCGGGCGGAGATACGCAGTATTTT.